Following are 23 T cell receptor beta chains from one sample sequenced in a study of shared clonotypes between healthy human individuals (TCRdb year 2020). The receptor library was made with the immunoSEQ multiplex PCR assay. The immuneACCESS repertoire file appears here via TCRdb, limited to in-frame rearrangements. These files lack a portion of the clones; in checked studies, under half of the deficit traces to unresolved V genes, and the cause of the others is not known. This sample gives fewer than 700,000 clones in total; around 77% of them show up just once. The ten biggest clones cover approximately 12% of the sample. The sample was PBMCs. Receptor source: a woman aged 40 to 50 in good health. Some clones in this sample may be carry-over from other donors' samples.

The rearrangement uses TRBV19 and TRBJ2-2, with D tentatively TRBD1 (6 bases). V shed 6 bases and J shed 2 bases, with 13 bases lying between them. Germline V gives CDR1 LNHDA, CDR2 SQIVND (reference sequence). CDR3 length equals 15 residues. The CDR3 region is CASRPTGTNTGELFF. CDR3 DNA: TGTGCCAGTAGACCTACCGGGACAAACACCGGGGAGCTGTTTTTT.

This clone was seen a single time. The CDR3 sequence: CASSKGGSQETQYF. CDR3 sequence (DNA): TGTGCCAGTAGTAAGGGGGGGTCCCAAGAGACCCAGTACTTC. The chain uses TRBV19 and TRBJ2-5; D perhaps matches TRBD2 (7 bases). Per the germline V gene, CDR1 is LNHDA and CDR2 is SQIVND (reference sequence). This CDR3 comprises 14 residues. Trimming took 4 bases from V and 1 from J, leaving 10 bases between them.

V is TRBV28 and J is TRBJ1-1; possible D gene TRBD1, 6 bases. Germline V gene data show CDR1 as MDHEN and CDR2 as SYDVKM. The V and J ends lost 10 bases and 1 base respectively, with 16 bases between them. The CDR3 consists of 14 residues. This CDR3 is CAIVPGTTNTEAFF. CDR3 bases: TGTGCCATCGTCCCCGGGACAACGAACACTGAAGCTTTCTTT. The full variable domain, rest sourced from reference TRBV28 and TRBJ1-1, is DVKVTQSSRYLVKRTGEKVFLECVQDMDHENMFWYRQDPGLGLRLIYFSYDVKMKEKGDIPEGYSVSREKKERFSLILESASTNQTSMYLCAIVPGTTNTEAFFGQGTRLTVV.

The CDR3 region has the DNA TGTGCCAGTAACAACGGGGGGGGCTCCTACAATGAGCAGTTCTTC. Protein: CASNNGGGSYNEQFF. V and J are TRBV19 and TRBJ2-1; 8 bases map to TRBD2. V was pared by 7 bases and J by 0 bases, with 5 bases of the junction left unmatched. The CDR3 is 15 amino acids. Germline assignment: CDR1 LNHDA and CDR2 SQIVND (reference sequence).

The chain uses TRBV18 and TRBJ1-5; no clear D. Deletions cut 6 bases from V and 4 bases from J, with 10 bases between. CDR1 is KGHSH and CDR2 is LQKENI in the germline V gene. The CDR3 runs 13 residues. The CDR3 protein is CASSTENNQPQHF. The CDR3 region has the DNA TGTGCCAGCTCTACCGAAAATAATCAGCCCCAGCATTTT.

J is TRBJ2-7 and V is TRBV5-4, with D possibly matching TRBD2 (5 bases). The V gene lost 0 bases and the J gene lost 0 bases, with 10 bases spanning the gap. The CDR3 runs 15 residues. CDR1 and CDR2 (germline): SGHNT, YYREEE (reference sequence). DNA of the CDR3: TGTGCCAGCAGCTTGGCCTTCGCGGGCTCCTACGAGCAGTACTTC. Amino acid sequence: CASSLAFAGSYEQYF. The full variable domain, completed using reference TRBV5-4 and TRBJ2-7, is ETGVTQSPTHLIKTRGQQVTLRCSSQSGHNTVSWYQQALGQGPQFIFQYYREEENGRGNFPPRFSGLQFPNYSSELNVNALELDDSALYLCASSLAFAGSYEQYFGPGTRLTVT.

This clone occurred once. A read error may be the cause here, since a much bigger clone is one base away. This chain joins TRBV29-1 and TRBJ2-1, with D perhaps matching TRBD1 (6 bases). The CDR3 is 13 amino acids. Per the germline V gene, CDR1 is SQVTM and CDR2 is ANQGSEA. CDR3: CSGGLRGYNGQFF. CDR3 nucleotide sequence: TGCAGCGGTGGCCTTAGGGGGTACAATGGGCAGTTCTTC.

The genes are TRBV10-2 and TRBJ2-7; tentatively, D is TRBD2 (6 bases). V lost 2 bases, J lost 2 bases, and 13 bases lay in between. Germline loops: CDR1 WSHSY, CDR2 SAAADI. There are 15 residues in the CDR3. The CDR3 DNA reads TGCGCCAGCAGTGAGAGGGCGGGAACCACCTACGAGCAGTACTTC. Amino acid sequence: CASSERAGTTYEQYF.

DNA of the CDR3: TGTGCCAGCAGGGTAGGGGCAGGGAAAGAAGATACGCAGTATTTT. Translation: CASRVGAGKEDTQYF. The chain uses TRBV28 and TRBJ2-3; the D gene is possibly TRBD1 (5 bases). Per germline, CDR1 MDHEN and CDR2 SYDVKM. The CDR3 is 15 residues long. Trimming pared 6 bases from V and 5 bases from J, leaving 18 bases between.

The V gene is TRBV28, the J gene TRBJ2-1; D remains ambiguous. V lost 5 bases and J lost 8, with 16 bases in between. The CDR3 sequence is 14 residues long. Looked up from germline, CDR1 is MDHEN and CDR2 is SYDVKM. CDR3 amino acids: CASSPPPYRDEQFF. CDR3 coding DNA: TGTGCCAGCAGTCCCCCACCCTATCGGGATGAGCAGTTCTTC.

The rearrangement joins TRBV5-1 to TRBJ2-1, with D possibly being TRBD2 (5 bases). The CDR3 contains 15 residues. Per germline, CDR1 SGHRS and CDR2 YFSETQ. V lost 0 bases to trimming and J lost 5 bases, with 12 bases between them. DNA of the CDR3: TGCGCCAGCAGCTTGGGGGAGTCGCCCCACAATGAGCAGTTCTTC. This codes for CASSLGESPHNEQFF.

The rearrangement uses TRBV27 and TRBJ2-3; no reliable D call. This CDR3 spans 13 amino acids. The V and J ends lost 5 bases and 1 base respectively, with 7 bases between them. The germline V gene has CDR1 MNHEY and CDR2 SMNVEV (reference sequence). The CDR3 protein is CASSPERTDTQYF. The CDR3 DNA sequence: TGTGCCAGCAGTCCAGAGCGCACAGATACGCAGTATTTT.

The genes are TRBV5-1 and TRBJ1-4; D is perhaps TRBD1 (6 bases). V lost 4 bases, J lost 4 bases, and 14 bases lay in between. This CDR3 comprises 15 residues. Germline V gene sequence: CDR1 SGHRS, CDR2 YFSETQ. The CDR3 region is CASSQTGSLNEKLFF. The CDR3, as DNA: TGCGCCAGCAGCCAAACAGGGTCCCTTAATGAAAAACTGTTTTTT. The complete variable domain, with remaining parts taken from reference TRBV5-1 and TRBJ1-4, reads KAGVTQTPRYLIKTRGQQVTLSCSPISGHRSVSWYQQTPGQGLQFLFEYFSETQRNKGNFPGRFSGRQFSNSRSEMNVSTLELGDSALYLCASSQTGSLNEKLFFGSGTQLSVL.

This clone turned up a few times. The chain uses TRBV19 and TRBJ1-1, with 8 bases identical to TRBD1. Germline CDR1 LNHDA, CDR2 SQIVND (reference sequence). The CDR3 runs to 13 residues. J was trimmed by 3 bases and V by 4 bases; bases with no gene match: 1. CDR3 in amino acids: CASSTGGHTEAFF. The CDR3 DNA reads as TGTGCCAGTAGTACAGGGGGCCACACTGAAGCTTTCTTT.

The chain employs TRBV27 and TRBJ2-7, with 8 bases fitting TRBD2. V trimming: 2 bases; J trimming: 0 bases; junction bases outside the gene matches: 3. Germline values: CDR1 MNHEY, CDR2 SMNVEV (reference sequence). The CDR3 totals 15 residues. The CDR3 reads CASSLAGGRSYEQYF. In DNA, the CDR3 is TGTGCCAGCAGTTTAGCGGGAGGCCGCTCCTACGAGCAGTACTTC.

This clone was observed at least ten times. Other DNA sequences within the sample encode an identical CDR3. The chain has TRBV30 and TRBJ1-1; 11 bases are a match to TRBD1. Germline CDR1 and CDR2: GTSNPN and SVGIG (reference sequence). There are 13 residues in the CDR3. The V segment lost 3 bases and the J segment 5 bases; nucleotides outside the gene matches: 2. The CDR3 protein is CAWRGQGGTEAFF. CDR3 DNA: TGTGCCTGGAGGGGACAGGGGGGGACTGAAGCTTTCTTT.

The chain combines TRBV9 with TRBJ2-3; TRBD1 aligns across 8 bases. Looked up from germline, CDR1 is SGDLS and CDR2 is YYNGEE. The length of the CDR3 is 17 residues. J was trimmed by 4 bases and V by 0 bases; bases with no gene match: 10. The CDR3 loop is CASSVGRDRGWADTQYF. DNA of the CDR3: TGTGCCAGCAGCGTAGGGCGTGACAGGGGTTGGGCAGATACGCAGTATTTT.

For the CDR3, the DNA is TGTGCCAGCTCACCAGTAAGGGGGGCGCTTTTCGAGCAGTACTTC. This encodes CASSPVRGALFEQYF. The chain couples TRBV18 to TRBJ2-7; D is possibly TRBD1 or TRBD2 (6 bases each). Germline loops: CDR1 KGHSH, CDR2 LQKENI. This CDR3 has 15 amino acids. Trimming stripped 2 bases from V and 6 bases from J, with 17 bases between.

This clone was counted only a few times. The V call is TRBV7-9, the J call TRBJ2-7; 7 positions agree with TRBD1. This CDR3 is built from 15 residues. CDR1 SEHNR and CDR2 FQNEAQ come from the germline V gene (reference sequence). Germline trimming cut 4 bases from V and 4 bases from J; bases unmatched to any gene: 10. The CDR3 DNA reads as TGTGCCAGCAGCTCAACGAAGGGGGCCCTATACGAGCAGTACTTC. As protein: CASSSTKGALYEQYF.

The chain joins TRBV9 to TRBJ2-2; D uncertain. This CDR3 is built from 14 residues. With 0 bases removed from V and 1 base from J, the gap between germline ends came to 4 bases. CDR1 is SGDLS and CDR2 is YYNGEE in the germline V gene. In nucleotides, the CDR3 is TGTGCCAGCAGCGTAGCGCGGAACACCGGGGAGCTGTTTTTT. It encodes CASSVARNTGELFF.

This clone was counted a few times. This chain connects TRBV18 to TRBJ2-7; 10 positions agree with TRBD1. Germline values: CDR1 KGHSH, CDR2 LQKENI. After removal of 1 base from V and 3 bases from J, the junction contained 6 bases not matched to a gene. The CDR3 sequence is 16 residues long. The CDR3 sequence is CASSPRDRGIIYEQYF. CDR3 sequence (DNA): TGTGCCAGCTCACCACGGGACAGGGGTATTATCTACGAGCAGTACTTC.

This clone has only one observation. The chain recombines TRBV18 with TRBJ2-7; a possible D gene is TRBD1 (6 bases). There are 16 residues in the CDR3. Germline V gene data show CDR1 as KGHSH and CDR2 as LQKENI. Deletions cut 0 bases from V and 6 bases from J, with 18 bases between. The CDR3 spells CASSPPFSGEFSEQYF. CDR3 nucleotides: TGTGCCAGCTCACCACCGTTTTCAGGGGAATTTTCCGAGCAGTACTTC.

The chain links TRBV9 to TRBJ2-3; a weak D match, TRBD1 (6 bases). Germline V gives CDR1 SGDLS, CDR2 YYNGEE. Trimming stripped 3 bases from V and 1 base from J, with 15 bases between. The CDR3 length is 16 residues. The CDR3 nucleotides read TGTGCCAGCAGCGCGACCCAACAGGGAGGCACAGATACGCAGTATTTT. Protein: CASSATQQGGTDTQYF. The full variable domain, its missing parts supplied by reference TRBV9 and TRBJ2-3, is DSGVTQTPKHLITATGQRVTLRCSPRSGDLSVYWYQQSLDQGLQFLIQYYNGEERAKGNILERFSAQQFPDLHSELNLSSLELGDSALYFCASSATQQGGTDTQYFGPGTRLTVL.